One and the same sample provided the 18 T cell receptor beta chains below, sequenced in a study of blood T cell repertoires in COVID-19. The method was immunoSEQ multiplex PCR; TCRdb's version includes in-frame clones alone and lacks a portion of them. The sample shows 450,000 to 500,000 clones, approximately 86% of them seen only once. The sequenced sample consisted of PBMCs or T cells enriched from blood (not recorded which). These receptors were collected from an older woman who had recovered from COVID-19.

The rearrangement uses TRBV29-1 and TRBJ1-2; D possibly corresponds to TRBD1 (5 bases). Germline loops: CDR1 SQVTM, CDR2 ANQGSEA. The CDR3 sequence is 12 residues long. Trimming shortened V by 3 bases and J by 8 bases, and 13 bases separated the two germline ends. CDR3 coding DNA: TGCAGCGTTGATCCAGGGTGGGGAGGCTACACCTTC. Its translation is CSVDPGWGGYTF.

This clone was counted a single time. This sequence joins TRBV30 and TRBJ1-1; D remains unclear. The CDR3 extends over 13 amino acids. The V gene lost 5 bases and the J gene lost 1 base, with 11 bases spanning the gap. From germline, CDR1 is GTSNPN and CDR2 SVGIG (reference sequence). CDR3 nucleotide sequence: TGTGCCTGGTGTCGGTCTCCGAACACTGAAGCTTTCTTT. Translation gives CAWCRSPNTEAFF.

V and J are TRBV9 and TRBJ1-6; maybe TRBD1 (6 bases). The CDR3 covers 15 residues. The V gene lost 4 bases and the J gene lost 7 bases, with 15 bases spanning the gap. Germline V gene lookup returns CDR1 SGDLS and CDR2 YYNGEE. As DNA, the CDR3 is TGTGCCAGCAGCCCCCAGACAGGAGTGAATTCACCCCTCCACTTT. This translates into CASSPQTGVNSPLHF.

The CDR3 loop is CASRPQGPDTQYF. DNA of the CDR3: TGTGCCAGCAGGCCACAGGGGCCAGATACGCAGTATTTT. The gene calls are TRBV2 and TRBJ2-3; 7 nucleotides align to TRBD1. The trim removed 6 bases at V and 4 bases at J, leaving 4 bases unmatched. The CDR3 is 13 amino acids. Germline assignment: CDR1 SNHLY and CDR2 FYNNEI.

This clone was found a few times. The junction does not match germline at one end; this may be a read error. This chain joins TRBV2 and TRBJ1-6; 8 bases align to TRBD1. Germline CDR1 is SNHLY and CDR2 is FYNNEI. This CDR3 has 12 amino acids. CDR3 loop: CASSELAQGAYF. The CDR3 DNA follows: TGTGCCAGCAGTGAATTGGCTCAGGGGGCTTACTTT.

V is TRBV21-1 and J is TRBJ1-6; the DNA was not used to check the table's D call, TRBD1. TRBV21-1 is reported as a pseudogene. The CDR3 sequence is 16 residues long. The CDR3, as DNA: TGTGCCAGCAGCCCCAGAGGGACATTTGAAAGTTCACCCCTCCACTTT. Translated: CASSPRGTFESSPLHF.

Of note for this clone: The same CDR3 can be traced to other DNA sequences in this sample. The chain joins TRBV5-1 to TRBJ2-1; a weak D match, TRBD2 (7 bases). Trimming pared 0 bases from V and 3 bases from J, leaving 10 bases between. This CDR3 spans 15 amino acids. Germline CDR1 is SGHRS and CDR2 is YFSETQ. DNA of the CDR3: TGCGCCAGCAGCTTGGCGGGGGGCAACTACAATGAGCAGTTCTTC. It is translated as CASSLAGGNYNEQFF. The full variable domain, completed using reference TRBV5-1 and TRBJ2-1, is KAGVTQTPRYLIKTRGQQVTLSCSPISGHRSVSWYQQTPGQGLQFLFEYFSETQRNKGNFPGRFSGRQFSNSRSEMNVSTLELGDSALYLCASSLAGGNYNEQFFGPGTRLTVL.

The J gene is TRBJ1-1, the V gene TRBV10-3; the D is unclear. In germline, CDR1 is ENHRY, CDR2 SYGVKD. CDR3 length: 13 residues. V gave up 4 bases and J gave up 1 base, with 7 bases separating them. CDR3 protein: CAISVSGNTEAFF. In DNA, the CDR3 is TGTGCCATCAGTGTCTCAGGGAACACTGAAGCTTTCTTT.

CDR3 amino acids: CASSQGPQETQYF. For the CDR3, the DNA is TGTGCCAGCAGCCAGGGGCCCCAAGAGACCCAGTACTTC. The V and J genes are TRBV3-1 (or the pseudogene TRBV3-2) and TRBJ2-5; D may be TRBD1 (5 bases). V was trimmed by 3 bases and J by 1 base, leaving 6 bases between them. The CDR3 extends over 13 amino acids. Germline V CDR1 and CDR2: LGHDT, YNNKEL (reference sequence).

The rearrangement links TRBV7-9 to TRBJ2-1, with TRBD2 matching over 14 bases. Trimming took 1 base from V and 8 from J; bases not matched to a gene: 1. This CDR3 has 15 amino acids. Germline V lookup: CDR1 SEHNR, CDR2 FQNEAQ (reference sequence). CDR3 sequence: CASSLGLAGGHEQFF. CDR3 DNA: TGTGCCAGCAGCTTAGGACTAGCGGGGGGGCATGAGCAGTTCTTC. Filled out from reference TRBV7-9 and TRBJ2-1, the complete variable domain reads DTGVSQNPRHKITKRGQNVTFRCDPISEHNRLYWYRQTLGQGPEFLTYFQNEAQLEKSRLLSDRFSAERPKGSFSTLEIQRTEQGDSAMYLCASSLGLAGGHEQFFGPGTRLTVL.

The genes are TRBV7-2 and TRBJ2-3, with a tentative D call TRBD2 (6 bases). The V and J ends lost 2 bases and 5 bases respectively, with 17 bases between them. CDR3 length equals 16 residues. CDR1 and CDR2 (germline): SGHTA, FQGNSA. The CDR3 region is CASSLSGVHGGDTQYF. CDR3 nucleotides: TGTGCCAGCAGCTTATCGGGGGTCCACGGTGGAGATACGCAGTATTTT. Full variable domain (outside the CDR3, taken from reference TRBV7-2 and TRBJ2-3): GAGVSQSPSNKVTEKGKDVELRCDPISGHTALYWYRQSLGQGLEFLIYFQGNSAPDKSGLPSDRFSAERTGGSVSTLTIQRTQQEDSAVYLCASSLSGVHGGDTQYFGPGTRLTVL.

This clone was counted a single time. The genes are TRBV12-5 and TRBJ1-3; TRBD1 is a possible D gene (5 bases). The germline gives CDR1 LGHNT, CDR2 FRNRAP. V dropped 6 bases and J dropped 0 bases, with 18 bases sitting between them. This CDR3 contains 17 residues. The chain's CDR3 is CASGLGGVLSSGNTIYF. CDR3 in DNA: TGTGCTAGTGGCCTTGGGGGGGTCCTAAGCTCTGGAAACACCATATATTTT.

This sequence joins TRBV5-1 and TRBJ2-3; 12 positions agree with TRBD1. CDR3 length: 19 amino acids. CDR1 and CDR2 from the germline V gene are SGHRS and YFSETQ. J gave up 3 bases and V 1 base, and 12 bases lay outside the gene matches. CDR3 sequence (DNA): TGCGCCAGCAGCTTGACCCGGGACAGGGGGCAGGGGCGAACAGATACGCAGTATTTT. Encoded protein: CASSLTRDRGQGRTDTQYF. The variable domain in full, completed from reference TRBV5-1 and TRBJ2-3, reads KAGVTQTPRYLIKTRGQQVTLSCSPISGHRSVSWYQQTPGQGLQFLFEYFSETQRNKGNFPGRFSGRQFSNSRSEMNVSTLELGDSALYLCASSLTRDRGQGRTDTQYFGPGTRLTVL.

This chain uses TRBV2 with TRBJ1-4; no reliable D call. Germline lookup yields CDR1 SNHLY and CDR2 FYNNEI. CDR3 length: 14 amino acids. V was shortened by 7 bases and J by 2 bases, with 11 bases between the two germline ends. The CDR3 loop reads CASTSTRTNEKLFF. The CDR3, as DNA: TGTGCCAGCACCTCGACACGGACTAATGAAAAACTGTTTTTT.

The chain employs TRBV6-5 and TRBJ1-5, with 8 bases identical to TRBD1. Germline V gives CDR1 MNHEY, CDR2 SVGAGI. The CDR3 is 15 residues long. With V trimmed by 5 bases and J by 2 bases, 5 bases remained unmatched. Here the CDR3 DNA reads TGTGCCAGCAGTCAGGACAGGGCGGGCAATCAGCCCCAGCATTTT. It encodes CASSQDRAGNQPQHF.

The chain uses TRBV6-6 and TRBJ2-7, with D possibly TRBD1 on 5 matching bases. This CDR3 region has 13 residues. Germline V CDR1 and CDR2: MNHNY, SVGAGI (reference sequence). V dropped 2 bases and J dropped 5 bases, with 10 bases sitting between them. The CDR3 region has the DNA TGTGCCAGCAGTTACGAGACAGTCCACGAGCAGTACTTC. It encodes CASSYETVHEQYF.

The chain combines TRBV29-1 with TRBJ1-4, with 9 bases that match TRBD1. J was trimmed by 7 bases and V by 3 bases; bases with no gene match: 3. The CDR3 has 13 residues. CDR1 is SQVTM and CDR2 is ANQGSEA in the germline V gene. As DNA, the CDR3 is TGCAGCGTTGACCGGGGACAGGGTGAAAAACTGTTTTTT. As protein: CSVDRGQGEKLFF.

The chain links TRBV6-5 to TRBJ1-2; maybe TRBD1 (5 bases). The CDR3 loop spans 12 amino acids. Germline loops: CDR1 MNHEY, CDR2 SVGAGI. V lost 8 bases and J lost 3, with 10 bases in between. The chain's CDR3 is CASGAGYYGYTF. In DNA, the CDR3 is TGTGCCAGCGGCGCAGGGTACTATGGCTACACCTTC.